Below are 16 T cell receptor beta chains sequenced from a single sample in a study of T cell changes during pregnancy in multiple sclerosis. The assay was immunoSEQ multiplex PCR, and TCRdb's table has in-frame clones only and misses some. The sample holds 35,000 to 45,000 clones, roughly 91% seen once. Sequenced material: CD4+ T cells from peripheral blood mononuclear cells, taken in the second trimester of pregnancy. Receptors were obtained from a female donor in good health, enrolled as a control in a pregnancy study.

This rearrangement joins TRBV19 to TRBJ2-1; 10 bases are shared with TRBD2. CDR1 is LNHDA, CDR2 SQIVND, per germline (reference sequence). The junction had 12 bases not matched to a gene; V was cut back by 10 bases and J by 9 bases. This CDR3 spans 14 amino acids. The CDR3 spells CATRKAGGPSEQFF. DNA for the CDR3: TGTGCCACGCGAAAAGCGGGAGGGCCGAGTGAGCAGTTCTTC.

The V call is TRBV6-1, the J call TRBJ2-5, with 9 bases matching TRBD2. The CDR3 consists of 15 residues. V shed 5 bases and J 7 bases; nucleotides not matched to a gene: 11. Germline V gene lookup returns CDR1 MNHNS and CDR2 SASEGT. The CDR3 spells CASSPGTSPPGTQYF. DNA of the CDR3: TGTGCCAGCAGTCCTGGGACTAGCCCACCGGGGACCCAGTACTTC.

The V call is TRBV2, the J call TRBJ1-6; 9 bases line up with TRBD1. CDR3 size: 13 residues. Germline-derived CDR1 and CDR2 are SNHLY and FYNNEI. Trimming cost V 6 bases and J 8 bases; bases outside gene matches: 2. Here the CDR3 reads CASRGQGDSPLHF. For the CDR3, the DNA is TGTGCCAGCAGGGGACAGGGAGATTCACCCCTCCACTTT.

The V and J genes are TRBV7-6 and TRBJ2-1; 7 bases match TRBD2. Germline V gene sequence: CDR1 SGHVS, CDR2 FNYEAQ. The trim removed 3 bases at V and 6 bases at J, leaving 11 bases unmatched. The length of the CDR3 is 16 residues. The CDR3 DNA sequence: TGTGCCAGCAGCTTGGTCGTGGGAGGGCCGGTCAATGAGCAGTTCTTC. This translates into CASSLVVGGPVNEQFF.

The chain uses TRBV5-1 and TRBJ1-1; 12 bases match TRBD1. After removal of 3 bases from V and 11 bases from J, the junction contained 5 bases not matched to a gene. This CDR3 has 13 amino acids. Germline values: CDR1 SGHRS, CDR2 YFSETQ. The CDR3 protein is CASSWGTGGDAFF. DNA for the CDR3: TGCGCCAGCAGCTGGGGGACAGGGGGCGACGCTTTCTTT.

The chain uses TRBV7-8 and TRBJ2-7; 11 bases agree with TRBD2. The germline V gene has CDR1 SGHVS and CDR2 FQNEAQ. With V trimmed by 6 bases and J by 5 bases, 12 bases remained unmatched. CDR3 length equals 16 residues. CDR3 bases: TGTGCCAGCAGGGATTCGACTAGCGGGATAGTCCACGAGCAGTACTTC. Its protein is CASRDSTSGIVHEQYF.

This chain links TRBV7-2 with TRBJ1-2; D not resolved. From germline, CDR1 is SGHTA and CDR2 FQGNSA. The V end was cut by 0 bases, the J end by 4 bases, with 9 bases between. This CDR3 has 14 residues. The CDR3 protein is CASSLAGSGYGYTF. The CDR3 bases are TGTGCCAGCAGCTTAGCAGGGAGCGGCTATGGCTACACCTTC. Full variable domain (rest looked up from reference TRBV7-2 and TRBJ1-2): GAGVSQSPSNKVTEKGKDVELRCDPISGHTALYWYRQSLGQGLEFLIYFQGNSAPDKSGLPSDRFSAERTGGSVSTLTIQRTQQEDSAVYLCASSLAGSGYGYTFGSGTRLTVV.

The rearrangement links TRBV7-9 to TRBJ1-3, with D perhaps matching TRBD1 (6 bases). V lost 6 bases to trimming and J lost 4 bases, with 13 bases between them. This CDR3 has 14 amino acids. The germline V gene encodes CDR1 SEHNR and CDR2 FQNEAQ (reference sequence). The DNA of the CDR3 is TGTGCCAGCAGTTTTTCGACAGGCGGAAACACCATATATTTT. Its protein product is CASSFSTGGNTIYF.

This clone has a single count. The V and J genes are TRBV5-4 and TRBJ2-1; D gene ambiguous. The CDR3 has 12 amino acids. The V end lost 4 bases, the J end lost 10 bases, and 12 bases lay between the germline ends. Per germline, CDR1 SGHNT and CDR2 YYREEE (reference sequence). The CDR3 DNA reads TGTGCCAGCAGCCCTGTCGATGAGGAGCAGTTCTTC. Translating it yields CASSPVDEEQFF.

Written as DNA, the CDR3 is TGTGCCAGCAGCCGGGTAGCGGGAGTTGCGTATGAGCAGTTCTTC. It codes for CASSRVAGVAYEQFF. V gene TRBV7-9 combines with J gene TRBJ2-1; 9 nucleotides align to TRBD2. J gave up 8 bases and V 5 bases, and 10 bases lay outside the gene matches. The germline V gene encodes CDR1 SEHNR and CDR2 FQNEAQ (reference sequence). CDR3 length: 15 amino acids. Combining the CDR3 with reference TRBV7-9 and TRBJ2-1 gives the whole variable domain DTGVSQNPRHKITKRGQNVTFRCDPISEHNRLYWYRQTLGQGPEFLTYFQNEAQLEKSRLLSDRFSAERPKGSFSTLEIQRTEQGDSAMYLCASSRVAGVAYEQFFGPGTRLTVL.

The chain combines TRBV9 with TRBJ2-6; 8 bases line up with TRBD1. This CDR3 spans 18 amino acids. V gave up 0 bases and J gave up 0 bases; unmatched junction bases: 5. CDR1 is SGDLS and CDR2 is YYNGEE in the germline V gene. Written as DNA, the CDR3 is TGTGCCAGCAGCGTAGGACAGGGGCGAAACTCTGGGGCCAACGTCCTGACTTTC. Translating it yields CASSVGQGRNSGANVLTF.

This chain joins TRBV15 and TRBJ2-1; perhaps TRBD2 as D (5 bases). Germline V lookup: CDR1 LNHNV, CDR2 YYDKDF (reference sequence). Between the trimmed V and J ends, which lost 1 base and 4 bases, there was a span of 20 bases. The CDR3 runs to 18 residues. The CDR3 DNA sequence: TGTGCCACCAGCAGAGCCCGAACTCTAGCACCCCATTACAATGAGCAGTTCTTC. This sequence encodes CATSRARTLAPHYNEQFF. The full variable domain, in which reference TRBV15 and TRBJ2-1 provide the parts outside the CDR3, is DAMVIQNPRYQVTQFGKPVTLSCSQTLNHNVMYWYQQKSSQAPKLLFHYYDKDFNNEADTPDNFQSRRPNTSFCFLDIRSPGLGDTAMYLCATSRARTLAPHYNEQFFGPGTRLTVL.

The chain uses TRBV18 and TRBJ1-1; 9 bases align to TRBD1. V dropped 2 bases and J dropped 3; count of bases not matched to a gene: 7. This CDR3 comprises 16 residues. Germline loops: CDR1 KGHSH, CDR2 LQKENI. This CDR3 is CASSPRDRVRDTEAFF. The CDR3, as DNA: TGTGCCAGCTCACCAAGGGACAGGGTGCGGGACACTGAAGCTTTCTTT.

This clone was detected once. This chain joins TRBV7-9 and TRBJ2-7; D possibly corresponds to TRBD1 (6 bases). Germline assignment: CDR1 SEHNR and CDR2 FQNEAQ (reference sequence). The CDR3 extends over 14 amino acids. Trimming removed 6 bases from V and 2 bases from J, with 14 bases in between. The CDR3, as DNA: TGTGCCAGCAGAACTGAGGGACAAGCCTACGAGCAGTACTTC. Protein: CASRTEGQAYEQYF. The variable domain in full, completed from reference TRBV7-9 and TRBJ2-7, reads DTGVSQNPRHKITKRGQNVTFRCDPISEHNRLYWYRQTLGQGPEFLTYFQNEAQLEKSRLLSDRFSAERPKGSFSTLEIQRTEQGDSAMYLCASRTEGQAYEQYFGPGTRLTVT.

This clone was seen just once. The chain links TRBV21-1 to TRBJ2-7; TRBD1 is the table's D call, not checked against the DNA. TRBV21-1 is recorded as a pseudogene. The CDR3 covers 14 residues. CDR3 in DNA: TGTGCCAGCAGGATTTCTTTCCACAGCTACGAGCAGTACTTC. Protein: CASRISFHSYEQYF.

Turning to this clone: Other DNA sequences in this specimen translate into the identical CDR3. This chain's CDR3 is CASSPGSGTGNEKLFF. CDR3 DNA: TGTGCCAGCTCACCAGGTTCCGGGACAGGGAATGAAAAACTGTTTTTT. This chain joins TRBV18 and TRBJ1-4, with 9 bases that match TRBD1. This CDR3 region has 16 residues. Germline CDR1 KGHSH, CDR2 LQKENI. J lost 5 bases, V lost 2 bases, and 6 bases had no gene match.